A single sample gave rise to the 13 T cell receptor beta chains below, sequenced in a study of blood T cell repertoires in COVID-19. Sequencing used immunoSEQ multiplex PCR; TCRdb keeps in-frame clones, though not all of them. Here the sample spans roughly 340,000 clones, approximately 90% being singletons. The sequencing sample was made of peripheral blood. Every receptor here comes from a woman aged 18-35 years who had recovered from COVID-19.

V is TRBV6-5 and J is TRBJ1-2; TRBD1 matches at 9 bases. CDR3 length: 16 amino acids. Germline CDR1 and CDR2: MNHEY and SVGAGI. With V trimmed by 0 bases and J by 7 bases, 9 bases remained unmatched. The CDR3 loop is CASSYSAGQGMGGYTF. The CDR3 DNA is TGTGCCAGCAGTTACTCAGCCGGACAGGGGATGGGTGGCTACACCTTC.

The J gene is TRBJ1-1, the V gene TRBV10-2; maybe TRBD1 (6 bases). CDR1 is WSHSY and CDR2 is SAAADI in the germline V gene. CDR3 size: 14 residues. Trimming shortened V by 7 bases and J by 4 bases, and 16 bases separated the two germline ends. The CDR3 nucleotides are TGCGCCAGCAACCGAATAGGGGGTGTCACTGAAGCTTTCTTT. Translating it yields CASNRIGGVTEAFF.

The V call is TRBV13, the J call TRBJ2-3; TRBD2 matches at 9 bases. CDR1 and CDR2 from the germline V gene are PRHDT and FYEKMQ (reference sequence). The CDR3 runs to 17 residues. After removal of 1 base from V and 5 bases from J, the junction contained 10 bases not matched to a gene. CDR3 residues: CASSLVRGRAVRDTQYF. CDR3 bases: TGTGCCAGCAGCTTAGTTCGCGGGAGGGCCGTTAGAGATACGCAGTATTTT.

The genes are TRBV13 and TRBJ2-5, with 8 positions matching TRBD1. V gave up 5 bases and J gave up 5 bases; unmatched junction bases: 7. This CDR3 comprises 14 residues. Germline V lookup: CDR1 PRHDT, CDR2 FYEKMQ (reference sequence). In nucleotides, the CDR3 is TGTGCCAGCAGCCTCAGGGGGCGCAGGGAGACCCAGTACTTC. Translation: CASSLRGRRETQYF.

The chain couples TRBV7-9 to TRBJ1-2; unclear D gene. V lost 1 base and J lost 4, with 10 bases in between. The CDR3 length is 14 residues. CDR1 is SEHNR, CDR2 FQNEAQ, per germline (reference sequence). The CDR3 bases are TGTGCCAGCAGCTTAGAAGAGGGAGCCTATGGCTACACCTTC. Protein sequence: CASSLEEGAYGYTF.

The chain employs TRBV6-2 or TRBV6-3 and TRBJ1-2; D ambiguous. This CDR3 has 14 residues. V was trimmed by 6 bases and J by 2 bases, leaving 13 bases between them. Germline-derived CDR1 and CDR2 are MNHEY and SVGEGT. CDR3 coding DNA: TGTGCCAGCAGCCTTTATACAGAAAACTATGGCTACACCTTC. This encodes CASSLYTENYGYTF.

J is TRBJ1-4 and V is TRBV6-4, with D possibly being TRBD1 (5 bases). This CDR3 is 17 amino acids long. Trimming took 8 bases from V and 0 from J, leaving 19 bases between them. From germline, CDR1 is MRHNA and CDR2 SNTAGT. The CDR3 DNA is TGTGCCAGCTTTGACAGCCTACAGTCTGCAACTAATGAAAAACTGTTTTTT. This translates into CASFDSLQSATNEKLFF.

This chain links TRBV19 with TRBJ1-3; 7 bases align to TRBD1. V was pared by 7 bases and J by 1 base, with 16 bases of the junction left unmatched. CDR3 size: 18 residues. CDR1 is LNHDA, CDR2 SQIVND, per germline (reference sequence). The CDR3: CASIDGQALLTSGNTIYF. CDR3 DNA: TGTGCCAGTATTGACGGACAGGCTCTATTAACGTCTGGAAACACCATATATTTT.

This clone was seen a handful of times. CDR3 coding DNA: TGTGCCAGTAGTATTCGCACAGGACACAATGAGCAGTTCTTC. This sequence encodes CASSIRTGHNEQFF. The chain recombines TRBV19 with TRBJ2-1, with a tentative D call TRBD1 (5 bases). CDR1 LNHDA and CDR2 SQIVND come from the germline V gene (reference sequence). Trimming took off 3 bases at V and 5 bases at J, with 11 bases between the two ends. CDR3 length: 14 amino acids. The full variable domain, its missing parts supplied by reference TRBV19 and TRBJ2-1, is DGGITQSPKYLFRKEGQNVTLSCEQNLNHDAMYWYRQDPGQGLRLIYYSQIVNDFQKGDIAEGYSVSREKKESFPLTVTSAQKNPTAFYLCASSIRTGHNEQFFGPGTRLTVL.

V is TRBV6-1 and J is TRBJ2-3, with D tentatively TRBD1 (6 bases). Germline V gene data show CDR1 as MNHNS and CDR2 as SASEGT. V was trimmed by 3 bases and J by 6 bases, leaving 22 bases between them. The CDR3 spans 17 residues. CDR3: CASSEVGGLLGIDTQYF. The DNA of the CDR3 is TGTGCCAGCAGTGAGGTTGGGGGCCTTTTAGGTATCGATACGCAGTATTTT.

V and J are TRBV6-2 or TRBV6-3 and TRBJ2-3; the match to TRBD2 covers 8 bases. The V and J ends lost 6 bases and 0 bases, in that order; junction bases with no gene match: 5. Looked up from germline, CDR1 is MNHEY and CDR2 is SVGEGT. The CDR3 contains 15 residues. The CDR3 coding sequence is TGTGCCAGCAGCTCACTAGCGGACAGCACAGATACGCAGTATTTT. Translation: CASSSLADSTDTQYF.

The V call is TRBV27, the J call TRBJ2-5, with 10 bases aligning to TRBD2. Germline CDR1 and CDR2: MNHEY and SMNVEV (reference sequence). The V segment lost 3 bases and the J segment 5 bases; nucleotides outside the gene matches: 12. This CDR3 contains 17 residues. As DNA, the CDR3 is TGTGCCAGCAGTTTCGCTAGCGGGAGTTCTATCCTGGAGACCCAGTACTTC. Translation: CASSFASGSSILETQYF.

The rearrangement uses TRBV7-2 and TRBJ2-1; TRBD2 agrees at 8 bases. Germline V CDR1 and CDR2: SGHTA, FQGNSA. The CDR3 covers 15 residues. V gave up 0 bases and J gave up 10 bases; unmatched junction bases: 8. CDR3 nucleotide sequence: TGTGCCAGCAGCTTAGCGAGCGGGAGAGGACACGAGCAGTTCTTC. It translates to CASSLASGRGHEQFF. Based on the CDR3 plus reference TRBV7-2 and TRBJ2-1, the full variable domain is GAGVSQSPSNKVTEKGKDVELRCDPISGHTALYWYRQSLGQGLEFLIYFQGNSAPDKSGLPSDRFSAERTGGSVSTLTIQRTQQEDSAVYLCASSLASGRGHEQFFGPGTRLTVL.